This T cell receptor beta chain was identified in a study of shared clonotypes between healthy human individuals. Here immunoSEQ multiplex PCR was the method, and the copy in TCRdb shows in-frame clones only, minus some. The data hold roughly 2 million clones, with nearly 97% observed a single time. Adults of Caucasian background living in Nashville, Tennessee made up all donors. Germline CDR1 and CDR2: SGHTS and YDEGEE. The CDR3 runs to 15 residues. V lost 0 bases to trimming and J lost 1 base, with 8 bases between them. The chain combines TRBV5-8 with TRBJ1-5, with no clear D. The sequenced sample was naive CD4+ T cells sorted from blood. The subset here: CD45RA+ positively selected. The receptor's source is a man between 18 and 29 years old in good health. CDR3 in DNA: TGTGCCAGCAGCTTGGGTCAGGAGAGCAATCAGCCCCAGCATTTT. Translated, it gives CASSLGQESNQPQHF.